These 6 T cell receptor beta chains came from one sample sequenced in a study of OX40 agonist ivuxolimab in advanced cancers. The repertoire was sequenced with immunoSEQ multiplex PCR; TCRdb's copy has only in-frame clones and lacks some. The sample lists more than 25,000 clones; around 79% were seen once. The material was CD4+ or CD8+ T cells sorted from blood, obtained in a trial of the OX40 agonist ivuxolimab. The receptors stem from an adult with an advanced solid tumor such as melanoma, head and neck, liver or kidney cancer.

The rearrangement links TRBV4-1 to TRBJ2-7, with 9 bases fitting TRBD2. The germline gives CDR1 MGHRA, CDR2 YSYEKL. The CDR3 covers 15 residues. The V gene end was trimmed by 4 bases and the J gene end by 2 bases; junction bases not matched to a gene: 6. The CDR3 region has the DNA TGCGCCAGCAGCCTCCCTTTAGCGGGAGCCTACGAGCAGTACTTC. Translating it yields CASSLPLAGAYEQYF.

V usage is TRBV5-1 and J usage is TRBJ2-7; no clear D. Germline-derived CDR1 and CDR2 are SGHRS and YFSETQ. This CDR3 spans 13 amino acids. Between the trimmed V and J ends, which lost 2 bases and 4 bases, there was a span of 10 bases. CDR3 nucleotides: TGCGCCAGCAGCTTCACCAATCAATACGAGCAGTACTTC. Translation: CASSFTNQYEQYF.

The V call is TRBV5-6, the J call TRBJ1-2; TRBD1 aligns across 7 bases. The V gene's germline CDR1 is SGHDT and CDR2 YYEEEE. The CDR3 length is 14 residues. V was pared by 2 bases and J by 2 bases, with 3 bases of the junction left unmatched. In DNA form, the CDR3 reads TGTGCCAGCAGCTTCGGGACAGCCAACTATGGCTACACCTTC. Protein sequence: CASSFGTANYGYTF.

This chain joins TRBV4-1 and TRBJ2-5; unclear D gene. This CDR3 spans 17 amino acids. The V and J ends lost 5 bases and 0 bases respectively, with 19 bases between them. Germline-derived CDR1 and CDR2 are MGHRA and YSYEKL. Here the CDR3 DNA reads TGCGCCAGCAGCTCCTCTACCGGACCAGCCAACCAAGAGACCCAGTACTTC. The encoded protein is CASSSSTGPANQETQYF.

V and J are TRBV4-1 and TRBJ2-6, with TRBD1 matching 7 bases. The germline CDR1 and CDR2 sequences are MGHRA and YSYEKL. The CDR3 totals 19 residues. V lost 4 bases and J lost 2; bases outside the gene matches: 14. This CDR3 is CASSLPQQGKMAGANVLTF. The DNA of the CDR3 is TGCGCCAGCAGCCTCCCACAACAGGGGAAGATGGCTGGGGCCAACGTCCTGACTTTC.

This clone occurred once. V is TRBV2 and J is TRBJ1-1, with D maybe TRBD1 (6 bases). V was pared by 4 bases and J by 2 bases, with 11 bases between. The CDR3 length is 14 residues. Germline CDR1 reads SNHLY; CDR2 reads FYNNEI. The chain's CDR3 is CASSGTEGNTEAFF. The CDR3 DNA reads as TGTGCCAGCAGTGGGACAGAGGGAAACACTGAAGCTTTCTTT.